Listed below are T cell receptor beta chains from one sample, sequenced in a study of glioma-infiltrating T cells after dendritic cell vaccination. Data came from immunoSEQ multiplex PCR; TCRdb stores just in-frame clones and leaves some out. The sample lists roughly 100,000 clones, 90% occurring once. The sequences come from blood, collected after dendritic cell vaccination. The origin of the receptors is a human donor with glioblastoma. CDR3s include the opening cysteine and the closing phenylalanine or tryptophan. D genes are given only for firm matches. A clone size is listed for some rows: how often the clone was seen (once, few, many), or a class if it is expanded.

clone_size j_call d_call v_call cdr3_aa cdr3_nt
. TRBJ1-2 . TRBV9 CASSVAEGGEYGYTF TGTGCCAGCAGCGTAGCGGAGGGGGGGGAGTATGGCTACACCTTC
. TRBJ1-6 . TRBV7-8 CASSLAEGRTPLHF TGTGCCAGCAGCTTAGCCGAGGGTAGGACACCCCTCCACTTT
. TRBJ1-2 . TRBV7-8 CASSLDSGNYGYTF TGTGCCAGCAGCTTAGACTCGGGGAACTATGGCTACACCTTC
. TRBJ2-7 TRBD1 TRBV29-1 CSVEGGTGEEQYF TGCAGCGTTGAAGGGGGGACAGGGGAAGAGCAGTACTTC
. TRBJ1-5 . TRBV28 CASSFRRLVQPQHF TGTGCCAGCAGTTTCCGACGGCTAGTGCAGCCCCAGCATTTT
. TRBJ2-7 TRBD1 TRBV7-9 CASSFSGTGGDEQYF TGTGCCAGCAGCTTCAGCGGGACAGGGGGCGACGAGCAGTACTTC
. TRBJ2-7 TRBD1 TRBV18 CASSLGQGAYEQYF TGTGCCAGCTCACTGGGACAGGGGGCCTACGAGCAGTACTTC
. TRBJ1-1 . TRBV30 CAWSAPRGRNTEAFF TGTGCCTGGAGTGCTCCTCGGGGGAGGAACACTGAAGCTTTCTTT
. TRBJ2-3 . TRBV9 CASTELASIGDTQYF TGTGCCAGCACCGAATTAGCTTCTATAGGAGATACGCAGTATTTT
. TRBJ1-2 TRBD1 TRBV30 CASDRGVGGYTF TGTGCCTCAGACAGGGGAGTAGGAGGCTACACCTTC
. TRBJ2-1 . TRBV11-3 CASSSGARGRPRFF TGTGCCAGCAGCTCCGGGGCGCGGGGCCGCCCCCGGTTCTTC
. TRBJ2-3 . TRBV2 CATGSTDTQYF TGTGCCACAGGTAGCACAGATACGCAGTATTTT
. TRBJ2-2 . TRBV4-2 CASSQVPQQGTGELFF TGTGCCAGCAGCCAAGTCCCCCAACAGGGAACCGGGGAGCTGTTTTTT
. TRBJ1-4 . TRBV21-1 CASPGGDRGREEKLFF TGTGCCAGCCCGGGAGGAGACAGGGGGCGCGAAGAAAAACTGTTTTTT
. TRBJ2-5 TRBD2 TRBV5-1 CASSPRLAGETQYF TGCGCCAGCAGCCCACGACTAGCGGGAGAGACCCAGTACTTC
once TRBJ2-3 TRBD2 TRBV6-1 CASSGAGGRDTQYF TGTGCCAGCAGTGGGGCGGGGGGCCGAGATACGCAGTATTTT